This T cell receptor (beta chain) stems from a study of shared clonotypes between healthy human individuals. The study's findings and limits: A generally larger estimated richness was seen in naive subsets than in memory subsets.

The table came from immunoSEQ multiplex PCR; TCRdb's copy has only in-frame clones and leaves some out. Here the sample spans some 2,000,000 clones, 90% to 96% being singletons. Partitioning of CD4+ cells yielded a CD45RA+ naive subset and a CD45RA-negative memory subset. Trimming took 8 bases from V and 2 from J; bases not matched to a gene: 6. This CDR3 has 12 residues. CDR1 is GTSNPN and CDR2 is SVGIG in the germline V gene (reference sequence). On this clone itself: Its antigen is not identified.

The receptor's source is a man aged 18 to 35 in good health. The rearrangement joins TRBV30 to TRBJ2-7; 7 positions agree with TRBD2. Material for sequencing was naive CD4+ T cells sorted from blood. The subset: CD45RA+ positively selected. CDR3 region: CAAASGPYEQYF. The CDR3 nucleotides are TGTGCCGCGGCTAGCGGTCCCTACGAGCAGTACTTC.